This T cell receptor beta chain was obtained from a study of neurological immune-mediated disorders. A 10-nucleotide random UMI tagged transcripts in template-switch 5'RACE cDNA synthesis. TCRdb reprocessed the 5' RACE reads with MiXCR, giving one entry per CDR3 protein. The data contain over 45,000 distinct CDR3 sequences, 3% to 4% of them singletons. This clonotype was counted ten times or more. Sorted libraries came from around 990,000 CD4+ or CD8+ T cells. V lost 1 base and J lost 4; bases outside the gene matches: 4. The CDR3 covers 16 residues. Germline CDR1 MNHNS, CDR2 SASEGT. The TCR originated in a woman between 40 and 50 years old with multiple sclerosis. Sequencing was carried out using CD4+ T cells from blood. The chain recombines TRBV6-1 with TRBJ2-2; 9 nucleotides match TRBD1. In nucleotides, the CDR3 is TGTGCCAGCAGTGAAGTACAGGGGGCAGGCACCGGGGAGCTGTTTTTT. Amino acids: CASSEVQGAGTGELFF.